This TCR beta chain was recovered during a study of T cell clonotyping in hematopoietic cell transplantation. Study results and limitations: Graft donor and pretransplant recipient Inverse Simpson Index values predicted broader posttransplant TCR diversity. Pathologically expanded recipient clonotypes increased progressively from day 30 to day 180 as diversity fell.

This clone was picked up one time. What it binds is unknown. The repertoire was sequenced with immunoSEQ multiplex PCR; TCRdb's copy has only in-frame clones and lacks some. Of about 36,000 clones in the sample, 85% to 95% were seen once. The germline V gene encodes CDR1 MDHEN and CDR2 SYDVKM. CDR3 length: 12 residues. The V end was cut by 6 bases, the J end by 4 bases, with 7 bases between. The sample's time point: recipient sample about 28 days before transplant, after cytoreduction. The source is a man aged 35 to 55 with chronic myeloid leukemia. Some clones in this sample may be carry-over from other donors' samples. V gene TRBV28 combines with J gene TRBJ1-5; D possibly corresponds to TRBD1 (5 bases). The sequences come from peripheral blood mononuclear cells, collected before stem cell transplant. The CDR3 protein is CASSEGNQPQHF. The CDR3 nucleotides are TGTGCCAGCAGCGAGGGGAATCAGCCCCAGCATTTT.